This TCR beta chain was sequenced in a study of neoadjuvant anti-PD-1 for oral cavity cancer. Points from the study as a whole: Higher pretreatment blood Treg/Th17 ratios correlated with higher pretreatment blood and lower post-treatment tumor TCRbeta clonality.

On this clone itself: No antigen is known for it.

Measured with immunoSEQ multiplex PCR; TCRdb has only the in-frame clones, and not every one. The sample consists of 60,000 to 75,000 clones, 80% to 90% of them appearing once. Trimming left V 2 bases short and J 0 bases short, with 19 bases between. Germline V gene lookup returns CDR1 SGHVS and CDR2 FNYEAQ. The CDR3 totals 18 residues. This material consisted of PBMCs, taken before nivolumab (anti-PD-1) treatment. The J gene is TRBJ1-1, the V gene TRBV7-6; TRBD1 is a possible D gene (5 bases). The source is a person aged 35 to 85 with oral cavity squamous cell carcinoma. CDR3 loop: CASSLTVQGGDLNTEAFF. The CDR3 DNA is TGTGCCAGCAGCTTAACGGTCCAGGGAGGGGACCTGAACACTGAAGCTTTCTTT.